Listed below are T cell receptor beta chains from one sample, sequenced in a study of long-term antiretroviral therapy in people with HIV. Repertoires were generated with immunoSEQ multiplex PCR, while TCRdb's copy carries only in-frame clones and drops some. The profile shows 28,000 or so clones, roughly 93% of them singletons. The starting material was unsorted PBMCs, obtained 6.2 years after starting antiretroviral therapy. The receptors originated from a man aged 35 to 55 with HIV. Both conserved end residues are part of each CDR3. A D gene is named only where the DNA matches it firmly. Not every row has a clone size; where given, it reads once, few, many or a size class.

TRBV18,NA,TRBJ2-5,NA,CASSPSPGFQETQYF,TGTGCCAGCTCACCGAGCCCAGGGTTTCAAGAGACCCAGTACTTC
TRBV5-1,TRBD2,TRBJ2-5,once,CASSTQGGETQYF,TGCGCCAGCAGCACGCAGGGAGGGGAGACCCAGTACTTC
TRBV14,NA,TRBJ1-5,NA,CASSMQGTGTPQHF,TGTGCCAGCAGCATGCAGGGGACGGGAACGCCCCAGCATTTT
TRBV7-9,TRBD1,TRBJ1-3,NA,CASSPQGAGGSGNTIYF,TGTGCCAGCAGCCCCCAGGGGGCAGGGGGCTCTGGAAACACCATATATTTT
TRBV6-1,TRBD1,TRBJ2-7,NA,CARTGGEFEQYF,TGTGCCAGGACAGGGGGCGAATTCGAGCAGTACTTC
TRBV7-2,NA,TRBJ2-2,NA,CASSLNARTGELFF,TGTGCCAGCAGCTTAAATGCGCGCACCGGGGAGCTGTTTTTT
TRBV21-1,NA,TRBJ1-5,NA,CASSNPTGGNQPQHF,TGTGCCAGCAGTAATCCAACAGGGGGCAATCAGCCCCAGCATTTT
TRBV7-9,TRBD1,TRBJ1-5,once,CASSEWTGPPQHF,TGTGCCAGCAGCGAGTGGACAGGGCCGCCCCAGCATTTT
TRBV4-3,TRBD2,TRBJ2-7,NA,CASSQGATSGVYEQYF,TGCGCCAGCAGCCAAGGGGCCACTAGCGGGGTCTACGAGCAGTACTTC
TRBV10-1,NA,TRBJ2-7,NA,CASSEVGGEIDEQYF,TGCGCCAGCAGTGAAGTCGGGGGAGAGATCGACGAGCAGTACTTC
TRBV19,NA,TRBJ2-7,NA,CASMASGHYEQYF,TGTGCCAGTATGGCCTCCGGACACTACGAGCAGTACTTC
TRBV7-3,NA,TRBJ2-1,NA,CASSSGAGNEQFF,TGTGCCAGCAGCTCAGGGGCGGGCAATGAGCAGTTCTTC
TRBV6-5,NA,TRBJ2-7,NA,CASTENSNYEQYF,TGTGCCAGCACAGAGAACAGCAACTACGAGCAGTACTTC
TRBV10-3,NA,TRBJ2-7,once,CATFTGTHEQYF,TGTGCCACCTTTACAGGGACCCACGAGCAGTACTTC
TRBV27,NA,TRBJ2-7,NA,CASGDLGAYEQYF,TGTGCCAGCGGGGACCTTGGGGCCTACGAGCAGTACTTC
TRBV28,NA,TRBJ2-7,NA,CASRTDYEQYF,TGTGCCAGCAGAACCGACTACGAGCAGTACTTC
TRBV2,TRBD1,TRBJ2-6,NA,CASSTTGTARGANVLTF,TGTGCCAGCAGCACGACAGGGACGGCCCGTGGGGCCAACGTCCTGACTTTC
TRBV6-5,TRBD1,TRBJ1-6,NA,CASRSLGTGRFPPLHF,TGTGCCAGCCGTTCCCTCGGGACAGGGAGATTCCCACCCCTCCACTTT
TRBV7-3,TRBD2,TRBJ2-3,NA,CASRLTSGLTDTQYF,TGTGCCAGCAGGTTGACTAGCGGACTCACAGATACGCAGTATTTT
TRBV10-1,NA,TRBJ2-1,NA,CASSQGGPDNEQFF,TGCGCCAGCAGTCAAGGGGGTCCTGACAATGAGCAGTTCTTC
TRBV25-1,TRBD2,TRBJ2-1,NA,CATSPPSGKIEQFF,TGTGCCACCTCTCCCCCTAGCGGGAAGATTGAGCAGTTCTTC
TRBV6-5,NA,TRBJ2-7,NA,CASSYGTKPYEQYF,TGTGCCAGCAGTTACGGGACGAAGCCCTACGAGCAGTACTTC
TRBV14,TRBD1,TRBJ1-2,NA,CASSQQGSGYTF,TGTGCCAGCAGTCAACAGGGGAGTGGCTACACCTTC